This record covers a single T cell receptor beta chain. Assay: immunoSEQ multiplex PCR; the TCRdb copy retains only in-frame clones and omits some. The data hold about 64,000 clones, with 70% to 90% observed a single time. J was trimmed by 6 bases and V by 4 bases; bases with no gene match: 5. The CDR3 extends over 15 amino acids. Germline CDR1 KGHDR, CDR2 SFDVKD. This sample is part of a study of blood T cell repertoires in COVID-19. The genes are TRBV24-1 and TRBJ1-5; 10 bases fit TRBD1. Source material: peripheral blood. This TCR derives from a man aged 40-49 years with acute or convalescent COVID-19. The CDR3 loop reads CATSDRTGGSQPQHF. CDR3 coding DNA: TGTGCCACCAGTGACCGGACAGGGGGTAGTCAGCCCCAGCATTTT.